The rows below give T cell receptor beta chains drawn from one sample of a study of cytomegalovirus exposure and HLA in healthy donors. Clones were sequenced by immunoSEQ multiplex PCR, and TCRdb holds only the in-frame ones, with some missing. This table has approximately 99,000 clones, roughly 84% appearing once. Specimen: PBMCs. These receptors came from a woman between 18 and 29 years old in good health and CMV-seronegative. CDR3s include the opening cysteine and the closing phenylalanine or tryptophan. Each record gives: J gene, V gene, D gene, clone size, CDR3 protein, CDR3 DNA. D genes are given only for firm matches. A row's size may be missing; if present it is once, few, many or a size class.

TRBJ1-1	TRBV29-1	.	.	CSVFLSGTEAFF	TGCAGCGTCTTTCTATCCGGCACTGAAGCTTTCTTT
TRBJ2-3	TRBV20-1	.	.	CSAPLDTQYF	TGCAGTGCTCCCTTGGATACGCAGTATTTT
TRBJ1-2	TRBV5-1	TRBD1	.	CASSPGQELPNGYTF	TGCGCCAGCAGCCCAGGACAGGAGCTCCCCAATGGCTACACCTTC
TRBJ2-1	TRBV7-2	TRBD2	.	CASSLAASGGYNEQFF	TGTGCCAGCAGCTTAGCGGCGAGCGGGGGCTACAATGAGCAGTTCTTC
TRBJ2-7	TRBV28	TRBD1	.	CASRDRGESYEQYF	TGTGCCAGCAGAGACAGGGGCGAGTCCTACGAGCAGTACTTC
TRBJ2-1	TRBV2	TRBD2	.	CASSPPGTSGYNEQFF	TGTGCCAGCAGTCCACCAGGGACTAGCGGTTACAATGAGCAGTTCTTC
TRBJ1-1	TRBV30	.	.	CAWNFEPGLRAFF	TGTGCCTGGAATTTTGAGCCGGGACTTCGAGCTTTCTTT
TRBJ1-2	TRBV2	.	.	CASSAIYSGVYGYTF	TGTGCCAGCAGTGCTATCTATTCAGGGGTCTATGGCTACACCTTC
TRBJ1-2	TRBV7-6	.	.	CASSSSGGYGYTF	TGTGCCAGCAGCTCTAGTGGCGGGTATGGCTACACCTTC
TRBJ1-6	TRBV13	.	.	CASTLGNSPLHF	TGTGCCAGCACCTTGGGCAATTCACCCCTCCACTTT
TRBJ1-1	TRBV11-2	.	.	CASSPGVGAVDTEAFF	TGTGCCAGCAGCCCGGGGGTCGGGGCTGTGGACACTGAAGCTTTCTTT
TRBJ2-3	TRBV6-1	.	once	CASSEAWGDKGWVTQYF	TGTGCCAGCAGTGAAGCTTGGGGCGACAAGGGCTGGGTTACGCAGTATTTT
TRBJ1-1	TRBV27	TRBD1	once	CASSSGGAGWTEAFF	TGTGCCAGCAGTTCAGGGGGCGCGGGATGGACTGAAGCTTTCTTT
TRBJ2-5	TRBV5-1	.	.	CASSPEATQYF	TGCGCCAGCAGCCCTGAGGCGACCCAGTACTTC
TRBJ1-6	TRBV7-2	.	few	CASSLGMGGTLHF	TGTGCCAGCAGCTTAGGGATGGGAGGTACCCTCCACTTT
TRBJ1-2	TRBV7-9	.	.	CASSTVYGYTF	TGTGCCAGCAGCACAGTCTATGGCTACACCTTC
TRBJ2-1	TRBV7-3	TRBD1	.	CASSSQGAEYNEQFF	TGTGCCAGCAGCTCACAGGGGGCAGAATACAATGAGCAGTTCTTC
TRBJ1-5	TRBV5-6	.	.	CASSLGGNNHQPQHF	TGTGCCAGCAGCTTGGGAGGTAACAACCATCAGCCCCAGCATTTT